The 32 T cell receptor beta chains below all came from one sample that was sequenced in a study of neurological immune-mediated disorders. TCRdb processed the 5' RACE reads anew with MiXCR; each CDR3 protein has one entry. The sample lists about 37,000 distinct CDR3 sequences, about 9.9% occurring once. Sequenced: CD4+ T cells from blood. The receptor source for this set is a woman younger than 45 with HTLV-1-associated myelopathy (HAM/TSP).

This CDR3 is CASSSPKPERDEAFF. CDR3 bases: TGCGCCAGCAGCAGTCCTAAACCCGAACGCGATGAAGCTTTCTTT. This chain joins TRBV10-2 and TRBJ1-1, with unresolved D. V gave up 6 bases and J gave up 7 bases, with 21 bases separating them. This CDR3 spans 15 amino acids. Per germline, CDR1 WSHSY and CDR2 SAAADI.

This clonotype showed up many times. V gene TRBV5-1 combines with J gene TRBJ2-7; TRBD1 might be the D (5 bases). From germline, CDR1 is SGHRS and CDR2 YFSETQ. The CDR3 is 14 amino acids. V was clipped by 0 bases and J by 0 bases, with 7 bases between them. DNA for the CDR3: TGCGCCAGCAGCTTGGGACAGTTCTCCTACGAGCAGTACTTC. Amino acids: CASSLGQFSYEQYF.

At least ten counts were recorded for this clonotype. This chain links TRBV5-6 with TRBJ2-4; TRBD2 matches at 9 bases. V was clipped by 7 bases and J by 3 bases; unmatched bases: 14. Germline V gene sequence: CDR1 SGHDT, CDR2 YYEEEE. This CDR3 region has 17 residues. This CDR3 is CASRRRVAGAGKNIQYF. CDR3 nucleotide sequence: TGTGCCAGCCGACGCAGGGTAGCGGGGGCTGGCAAAAACATTCAGTACTTC.

This clonotype was found many times. J is TRBJ1-4 and V is TRBV5-5; D may be TRBD1 (6 bases). CDR1 is SGHKS and CDR2 is YYEKEE in the germline V gene (reference sequence). Trimming took off 3 bases at V and 3 bases at J, with 15 bases between the two ends. The CDR3 is made up of 16 amino acids. The CDR3 loop reads CASSSLGQQPNEKLFF. CDR3 nucleotides: TGTGCCAGCAGCTCGCTCGGACAGCAACCTAATGAAAAACTGTTTTTT.

This clonotype was detected many times. This chain uses TRBV29-1 with TRBJ1-2; D not certain. The CDR3 has 13 residues. Trimming removed 4 bases from V and 6 bases from J, with 15 bases in between. Germline CDR1 is SQVTM and CDR2 is ANQGSEA. The CDR3 region has the DNA TGCAGCGTTGTTCGGCACCTTAGGGATGGCTACACCTTC. This gives the protein CSVVRHLRDGYTF.

There are many counts of this clonotype. The chain employs TRBV6-5 and TRBJ2-2; 7 positions match TRBD1. CDR1 and CDR2 (germline): MNHEY, SVGAGI. The V and J ends lost 4 bases and 0 bases, in that order; junction bases with no gene match: 20. The CDR3 is 21 residues long. The CDR3 DNA reads TGTGCCAGCAGTTCCCTTCACGATCTACCGACAGGGCCTTCGAACACCGGGGAGCTGTTTTTT. Translation gives CASSSLHDLPTGPSNTGELFF.

The table lists this clonotype with many counts. J is TRBJ2-3 and V is TRBV9, with 10 bases that match TRBD1. V gave up 4 bases and J gave up 7 bases; unmatched junction bases: 12. Germline CDR1 is SGDLS and CDR2 is YYNGEE. The CDR3 spans 16 residues. The CDR3, as DNA: TGTGCCAGCAGCCCTCCAAGACAGGGGGCCGGTAATACGCAGTATTTT. It codes for CASSPPRQGAGNTQYF.

This clonotype has more than one count but fewer than ten. This chain links TRBV12-5 with TRBJ1-1; D uncertain. CDR3 size: 14 residues. V was cut by 4 bases and J by 1 base, with 10 bases left in between. Germline values: CDR1 LGHNT, CDR2 FRNRAP. The CDR3 DNA reads TGTGCTAGTGGTTATCCTGTCTCGAACACTGAAGCTTTCTTT. The encoded protein is CASGYPVSNTEAFF.

This clonotype occurred many times. The V gene is TRBV15, the J gene TRBJ1-2; possible D gene TRBD1, 5 bases. Trimming cost V 5 bases and J 1 base, with 14 bases left between them. The germline CDR1 and CDR2 sequences are LNHNV and YYDKDF (reference sequence). The CDR3 has 15 amino acids. The CDR3 nucleotides read TGTGCCACCAGCGATAGGGACCGTATTAACTATGGCTACACCTTC. Translated, it gives CATSDRDRINYGYTF.

This clonotype was seen many times. The gene calls are TRBV7-2 and TRBJ2-7; possible D gene TRBD1, 6 bases. The ends were cut back, 4 bases at V and 6 bases at J, with 13 bases in the middle. Germline V gene lookup returns CDR1 SGHTA and CDR2 FQGNSA. This CDR3 has 13 amino acids. The CDR3 reads CASSSKTGREQYF. CDR3 in DNA: TGTGCCAGCAGCTCTAAGACAGGTCGCGAGCAGTACTTC.

The V gene is TRBV20-1, the J gene TRBJ2-1; 8 bases fit TRBD1. Per the germline V gene, CDR1 is DFQATT and CDR2 is SNEGSKA (reference sequence). The CDR3 consists of 14 residues. Trimming took 8 bases from V and 9 from J; bases not matched to a gene: 15. DNA of the CDR3: TGCAGTACAAAAAAGCCAGGGGGCAATAGTGAGCAGTTCTTC. Its translation is CSTKKPGGNSEQFF.

This clonotype was seen at least ten times. The gene calls are TRBV7-2 and TRBJ1-5; TRBD1 agrees at 8 bases. V trimming: 5 bases; J trimming: 7 bases; junction bases outside the gene matches: 4. This CDR3 contains 13 residues. Looked up from germline, CDR1 is SGHTA and CDR2 is FQGNSA. The CDR3 nucleotides read TGTGCCAGCAGCCAGGGGGCAGGGCAGCCCCAGCATTTT. Amino acid sequence: CASSQGAGQPQHF.

This clonotype occurred many times. The chain joins TRBV20-1 to TRBJ1-4; D is undetermined. The CDR3 spans 12 residues. The germline V gene encodes CDR1 DFQATT and CDR2 SNEGSKA (reference sequence). Trimming shortened V by 5 bases and J by 5 bases, and 9 bases separated the two germline ends. The chain's CDR3 is CSALEVNEKLFF. DNA for the CDR3: TGCAGTGCTTTGGAAGTCAATGAAAAACTGTTTTTT.

This clonotype was observed at least ten times. The CDR3 region has the DNA TGTGCCAGCAGCCAAGATCCCCGGACTAGCGGGGGGGAAGGGAATGAGCAGTTCTTC. This translates into CASSQDPRTSGGEGNEQFF. J is TRBJ2-1 and V is TRBV14, with 15 positions matching TRBD2. Germline CDR1 is SGHDN and CDR2 is FVKESK. The CDR3 extends over 19 amino acids. Losses at the gene ends were 0 bases for V and 7 bases for J; bases not matched to a gene: 10.

This clonotype occurred many times. V is TRBV7-8 and J is TRBJ2-1; 8 bases map to TRBD1. Germline trimming cut 2 bases from V and 2 bases from J; bases unmatched to any gene: 2. CDR1 is SGHVS, CDR2 FQNEAQ, per germline. The CDR3 has 15 residues. CDR3 in amino acids: CASSLRDRTYNEQFF. CDR3 coding DNA: TGTGCCAGCAGCTTACGGGACAGGACCTACAATGAGCAGTTCTTC.

The V call is TRBV7-3, the J call TRBJ1-1; D is ambiguous. The length of the CDR3 is 13 residues. Looked up from germline, CDR1 is SGHTA and CDR2 is FQGTGA. V lost 5 bases, J lost 5 bases, and 12 bases lay in between. The CDR3 bases are TGTGCCAGCAGCCAAGACCGAGAAACTGAAGCTTTCTTT. It encodes CASSQDRETEAFF. Filled out from reference TRBV7-3 and TRBJ1-1, the complete variable domain reads GAGVSQTPSNKVTEKGKYVELRCDPISGHTALYWYRQSLGQGPEFLIYFQGTGAADDSGLPNDRFFAVRPEGSVSTLKIQRTERGDSAVYLCASSQDRETEAFFGQGTRLTVV.

The CDR3 nucleotides read TGCAGTGCTAGGGGGGTGGCAGGGGAGCTGTTTTTT. This encodes CSARGVAGELFF. The chain links TRBV20-1 to TRBJ2-2; D might be TRBD1 or TRBD2, each matching 5 bases. V was pared by 3 bases and J by 8 bases, with 10 bases between. The germline CDR1 and CDR2 sequences are DFQATT and SNEGSKA (reference sequence). This CDR3 spans 12 amino acids.

This chain joins TRBV18 and TRBJ2-2, with 7 bases aligning to TRBD1. CDR3 size: 13 residues. In germline, CDR1 is KGHSH, CDR2 LQKENI. V lost 6 bases, J lost 16 bases, and 14 bases stayed unmatched. In DNA form, the CDR3 reads TGTGCCAGCTCGTCGACAGGGACCGGGGAGAAGTTTTTT. It yields the protein CASSSTGTGEKFF.

This clonotype was recorded many times. The DNA of the CDR3 is TGCGCCAGCAGCTTGGGTCCGGGGGGGCTCAATGAGCAGTTCTTC. As protein: CASSLGPGGLNEQFF. This chain links TRBV5-1 with TRBJ2-1; 8 nucleotides align to TRBD2. The germline gives CDR1 SGHRS, CDR2 YFSETQ. Trimming took 0 bases from V and 6 from J; bases not matched to a gene: 5. This CDR3 region has 15 residues.

This clonotype was recorded many times. The genes are TRBV7-3 and TRBJ2-2, with TRBD2 matching 9 bases. The CDR3 totals 17 residues. Trimming removed 2 bases from V and 1 base from J; junction bases left unmatched: 5. Per germline, CDR1 SGHTA and CDR2 FQGTGA. The CDR3 reads CASSLRSGGQNTGELFF. DNA of the CDR3: TGTGCCAGCAGCTTACGTAGCGGGGGCCAGAACACCGGGGAGCTGTTTTTT.

This clonotype was recorded many times. The V and J genes are TRBV5-5 and TRBJ1-5; the D gene is possibly TRBD1 (6 bases). Germline CDR1 SGHKS, CDR2 YYEKEE (reference sequence). The CDR3 is made up of 16 amino acids. V lost 3 bases and J lost 2, with 15 bases in between. The CDR3 sequence: CASSSQGQYGNQPQHF. The CDR3, as DNA: TGTGCCAGCAGCTCACAGGGACAATATGGCAATCAGCCCCAGCATTTT.

This clonotype showed up just a few times. This chain joins TRBV2 and TRBJ2-1, with a weak D call TRBD1 (6 bases). This CDR3 contains 12 residues. Germline V gene lookup returns CDR1 SNHLY and CDR2 FYNNEI. Between the trimmed V and J ends, which lost 3 bases and 7 bases, there was a span of 7 bases. CDR3 nucleotide sequence: TGTGCCAGCAGTGACGACAGGAATGAGCAGTTCTTC. This encodes CASSDDRNEQFF.

This clonotype has at least ten counts. V and J are TRBV7-8 and TRBJ1-1, with no clear D. V was cut by 1 base and J by 6 bases, with 6 bases left in between. This CDR3 has 12 amino acids. Germline V CDR1 and CDR2: SGHVS, FQNEAQ. CDR3 amino acids: CASSLGLPEAFF. Written as DNA, the CDR3 is TGTGCCAGCAGCTTAGGTCTGCCTGAAGCTTTCTTT.

With respect to this clonotype: An end of the junction does not agree with germline; a read error may underlie this. The CDR3 DNA reads as TGTGCCAGCAGACCACAGGGGATCTCCTACGAGCAATACTTC. It specifies CASRPQGISYEQYF. The gene calls are TRBV14 and TRBJ2-7; 7 bases map to TRBD1. Per germline, CDR1 SGHDN and CDR2 FVKESK. The CDR3 covers 14 residues. Looking up the rest from reference TRBV14 and TRBJ2-7 gives the full variable domain: EAGVTQFPSHSVIEKGQTVTLRCDPISGHDNLYWYRRVMGKEIKFLLHFVKESKQDESGMPNNRFLAERTGGTYSTLKVQPAELEDSGVYFCASRPQGISYEQYFGPGTRLTVT.

V usage is TRBV11-2 and J usage is TRBJ2-7; 13 nucleotides align to TRBD2. CDR1 and CDR2 from the germline V gene are SGHAT and FQNNGV. Germline trimming cut 5 bases from V and 7 bases from J; bases unmatched to any gene: 5. This CDR3 is built from 14 residues. CDR3 DNA: TGTGCCAGCAGCGTACCGGGACTAGCGGGGGAGCAGTACTTC. It specifies CASSVPGLAGEQYF. Together with reference TRBV11-2 and TRBJ2-7, the CDR3 gives the full variable domain: EAGVAQSPRYKIIEKRQSVAFWCNPISGHATLYWYQQILGQGPKLLIQFQNNGVVDDSQLPKDRFSAERLKGVDSTLKIQPAKLEDSAVYLCASSVPGLAGEQYFGPGTRLTVT.

This clonotype showed up many times. V is TRBV5-1 and J is TRBJ2-2; 8 positions agree with TRBD2. From germline, CDR1 is SGHRS and CDR2 YFSETQ. V lost 0 bases and J lost 2; bases outside the gene matches: 3. There are 16 residues in the CDR3. The CDR3 DNA reads as TGCGCCAGCAGCTTGGATCTAGCGGGTAACACCGGGGAGCTGTTTTTT. It encodes CASSLDLAGNTGELFF.

This clonotype was recorded at least ten times. The rearrangement links TRBV5-1 to TRBJ1-4; 7 bases fit TRBD1. The CDR3 loop spans 14 amino acids. CDR1 SGHRS and CDR2 YFSETQ come from the germline V gene. Germline trimming cut 0 bases from V and 8 bases from J; bases unmatched to any gene: 4. CDR3 sequence reads: CASSLGQGREKLFF. The CDR3 nucleotides read TGCGCCAGCAGCTTGGGACAGGGAAGGGAAAAACTGTTTTTT.

The table lists this clonotype with many counts. The chain joins TRBV27 to TRBJ2-7, with 10 bases identical to TRBD2. CDR1 is MNHEY and CDR2 is SMNVEV in the germline V gene (reference sequence). The CDR3 length is 14 residues. Losses at the gene ends were 2 bases for V and 7 bases for J; bases not matched to a gene: 5. This CDR3 is CASSLLAGVGEQYF. For the CDR3, the DNA is TGTGCCAGCAGTTTACTAGCGGGGGTAGGGGAGCAGTACTTC.

This clonotype has a count of ten or more. This chain joins TRBV5-1 and TRBJ2-7, with 9 bases that match TRBD1. CDR1 SGHRS and CDR2 YFSETQ come from the germline V gene. The length of the CDR3 is 15 residues. With 8 bases clipped from V and 3 bases from J, the junction kept 12 bases outside the gene matches. CDR3 amino acids: CASKPGQGDFYEQYF. CDR3 DNA sequence: TGCGCCAGTAAACCGGGACAGGGAGATTTCTACGAGCAGTACTTC. The full variable domain, with the rest looked up from reference TRBV5-1 and TRBJ2-7, is KAGVTQTPRYLIKTRGQQVTLSCSPISGHRSVSWYQQTPGQGLQFLFEYFSETQRNKGNFPGRFSGRQFSNSRSEMNVSTLELGDSALYLCASKPGQGDFYEQYFGPGTRLTVT.

In this sample, this clonotype turned up a few times. The rearrangement uses TRBV2 and TRBJ1-5, with no clear D. The germline V gene has CDR1 SNHLY and CDR2 FYNNEI. The CDR3 consists of 14 residues. The V end was cut by 6 bases, the J end by 3 bases, with 12 bases between. The CDR3 sequence: CASSQRGYNQPQHF. As DNA, the CDR3 is TGTGCCAGCAGCCAAAGAGGATACAATCAGCCCCAGCATTTT.

The rearrangement joins TRBV5-1 to TRBJ2-2, with D possibly matching TRBD1 (6 bases). This CDR3 contains 16 residues. CDR1 and CDR2 from the germline V gene are SGHRS and YFSETQ. Trimming took off 0 bases at V and 0 bases at J, with 9 bases between the two ends. The CDR3 protein is CASSLEGQSNTGELFF. CDR3 coding DNA: TGCGCCAGCAGCTTGGAAGGACAGTCGAACACCGGGGAGCTGTTTTTT.

In its sample, this clonotype was seen many times. This sequence joins TRBV5-1 and TRBJ2-7; 8 bases fit TRBD2. The CDR3 covers 17 residues. Germline-derived CDR1 and CDR2 are SGHRS and YFSETQ. V was pared by 4 bases and J by 3 bases, with 15 bases of the junction left unmatched. CDR3 nucleotide sequence: TGCGCCAGCAGCCAAAGTCCTTTCCTAAGCGGGGGCTACGAGCAGTACTTC. Translation gives CASSQSPFLSGGYEQYF.